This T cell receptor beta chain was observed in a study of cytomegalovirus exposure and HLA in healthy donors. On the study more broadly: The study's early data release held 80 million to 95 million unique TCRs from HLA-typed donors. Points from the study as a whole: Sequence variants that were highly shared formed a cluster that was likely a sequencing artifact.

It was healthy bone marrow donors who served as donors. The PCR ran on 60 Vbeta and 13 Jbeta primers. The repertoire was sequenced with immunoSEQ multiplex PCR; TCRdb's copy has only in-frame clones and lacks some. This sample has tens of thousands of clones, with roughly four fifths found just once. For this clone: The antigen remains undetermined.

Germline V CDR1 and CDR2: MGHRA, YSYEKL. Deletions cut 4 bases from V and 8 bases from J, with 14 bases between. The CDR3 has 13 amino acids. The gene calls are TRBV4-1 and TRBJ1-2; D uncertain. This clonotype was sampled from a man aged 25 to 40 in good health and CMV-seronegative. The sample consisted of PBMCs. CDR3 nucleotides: TGCGCCAGCAGCCCCGACGAGGTTCAGGGCTACACCTTC. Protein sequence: CASSPDEVQGYTF.